The rows below give T cell receptor beta chains drawn from one sample of a study of CD8+CD57+ T cells in acquired aplastic anemia. TCRdb reprocessed the reads via MiXCR and lists one record per CDR3 protein. The table records 150,000 to 180,000 distinct CDR3 sequences, around half of them present only once. The sequencing sample was made of sorted CD4+, CD8+, or CD8+CD57+ T cells (not recorded which) from PBMCs. The source is a human donor with aplastic anemia. Both conserved end residues are part of each CDR3. D genes are given only for firm matches. A clone size is listed for some rows: how often the clone was seen (once, few, many), or a class if it is expanded.

TRBV7-8	NA	TRBJ1-4	many	CASRSEGPNEKLFF	TGTGCCAGTAGGTCCGAAGGGCCTAATGAAAAACTGTTTTTT
TRBV5-4	TRBD2	TRBJ2-3	NA	CASSLNSGVADTQYF	TGTGCCAGCAGCTTAAATAGCGGGGTGGCAGATACGCAGTATTTT
TRBV13	NA	TRBJ2-3	NA	CASSSPLQGVTADTQYF	TGCGCCAGCAGCTCCCCTTTACAGGGTGTCACGGCGGATACGCAGTATTTT
TRBV12-3/TRBV12-4	TRBD1	TRBJ2-5	many	CASRSTGGSETQYF	TGTGCCAGCAGATCAACAGGGGGCAGTGAGACCCAGTACTTC
TRBV15	TRBD1	TRBJ1-2	many	CATSRPRTGNYGYTF	TGTGCCACCAGCAGACCCCGGACAGGGAACTATGGCTACACCTTC
TRBV5-5	NA	TRBJ2-7	NA	CASSRDPDMEQYF	TGTGCCAGCAGCCGGGACCCAGACATGGAGCAGTACTTC
TRBV10-3	NA	TRBJ2-3	NA	CASSISRGLSTDTQYF	TGTGCCAGTAGTATCAGTCGGGGGCTCAGCACAGATACGCAGTATTTT
TRBV11-1	TRBD1	TRBJ1-4	NA	CASSYYPGQGKEGGNEKLFF	TGTGCCAGCAGCTACTACCCGGGACAGGGGAAAGAAGGTGGCAATGAAAAACTGTTTTTT
TRBV24-1	NA	TRBJ1-4	NA	CATSGGGRNEKLFF	TGTGCCACCAGTGGCGGGGGCCGAAATGAAAAACTGTTTTTT
TRBV2	NA	TRBJ1-6	NA	CASMGPNPPLHF	TGTGCCAGCATGGGCCCCAATCCACCCCTCCACTTT
TRBV20-1	TRBD1	TRBJ2-5	NA	CSASSLAPYRGEQYF	TGCAGTGCCAGCAGCTTAGCCCCTTACAGGGGGGAGCAGTACTTC
TRBV5-1	TRBD2	TRBJ2-1	once	CASSFTSGSYNEQFF	TGCGCCAGCAGCTTTACTAGCGGGTCGTACAATGAGCAGTTCTTC
TRBV4-3	NA	TRBJ1-5	many	CASSQDRGANQPQHF	TGCGCCAGCAGCCAAGATAGGGGAGCCAATCAGCCCCAGCATTTT
TRBV6-1	TRBD1	TRBJ1-3	few	CASSLPPGGPDSGNTIYF	TGTGCCAGCAGCCTCCCTCCAGGGGGCCCTGACTCTGGAAACACCATATATTTT
TRBV7-8	NA	TRBJ2-2	many	CASSYIWSPLTGELFF	TGTGCCAGCAGCTATATTTGGAGCCCCCTAACCGGGGAGCTGTTTTTT
TRBV4-1	NA	TRBJ1-1	NA	CASSHDTTPNTEAFF	TGCGCCAGCAGCCATGACACCACTCCGAACACTGAAGCTTTCTTT
TRBV10-3	NA	TRBJ1-6	NA	CAITGSNNSPLHF	TGTGCCATCACCGGTTCGAATAATTCACCCCTCCACTTT
TRBV4-3	NA	TRBJ1-3	NA	CASSQGQYLSGDTIYF	TGCGCCAGCAGCCAAGGACAGTACCTCTCTGGAGACACCATATATTTT
TRBV19	NA	TRBJ1-2	NA	CASTAPAYGYTF	TGTGCCAGTACTGCCCCAGCCTATGGCTACACCTTC
TRBV20-1	NA	TRBJ2-5	NA	CSASQRIFDETQYF	TGCAGTGCTTCCCAGCGGATCTTCGACGAGACCCAGTACTTC
TRBV6-5	TRBD1	TRBJ1-2	few	CASSLSQRGRPYGYTF	TGTGCCAGCAGTTTATCTCAGAGGGGGCGGCCCTATGGCTACACCTTC
TRBV5-4	TRBD2	TRBJ2-7	NA	CASSFDRLADFSYEQYF	TGTGCCAGCAGCTTCGATCGACTAGCGGACTTCTCCTACGAGCAGTACTTC
TRBV20-1	NA	TRBJ2-5	NA	CSASYYSKETQYF	TGCAGTGCTAGTTATTATTCGAAAGAGACCCAGTACTTC
TRBV12-3/TRBV12-4	NA	TRBJ1-1	many	CASSLQRWGTEAFF	TGTGCCAGCAGTTTACAGCGCTGGGGCACTGAAGCTTTCTTT
TRBV19	NA	TRBJ2-5	NA	CASSRAGETQYF	TGTGCCAGTTCAAGGGCTGGAGAGACCCAGTACTTC
TRBV15	NA	TRBJ1-4	NA	CATSRDRGTNEKLFF	TGTGCCACCAGCAGAGATCGGGGAACTAATGAAAAACTGTTTTTT
TRBV4-2	TRBD2	TRBJ2-1	NA	CASSQDPFSTSGDYNEQSF	TGTGCCAGCAGCCAAGACCCTTTCTCGACTAGCGGGGATTACAATGAGCAGTCCTTC
TRBV10-3	NA	TRBJ1-3	NA	CAISELGSGNTIYF	TGTGCCATCAGTGAACTAGGTTCTGGAAACACCATATATTTT
TRBV7-3	NA	TRBJ1-2	many	CASSLYTWIIGGNYGYTF	TGTGCCAGCAGCTTATATACATGGATAATAGGGGGAAACTATGGCTACACCTTC
TRBV11-1	TRBD2	TRBJ2-1	NA	CASSSRLAGGYNEQFF	TGTGCCAGCAGCTCCAGACTAGCGGGGGGGTACAATGAGCAGTTCTTC
TRBV25-1	TRBD2	TRBJ2-1	once	CASSPPEGAGAYNEQFF	TGTGCCAGCAGCCCCCCGGAGGGCGCGGGGGCCTACAATGAGCAGTTCTTC
TRBV4-1	TRBD1	TRBJ2-1	once	CASSQMTGLEQFF	TGCGCCAGCAGCCAAATGACAGGGCTTGAGCAGTTCTTC